These 24 T cell receptor beta chains came from one sample sequenced in a study of cytomegalovirus exposure and HLA in healthy donors. Primers included in the PCR were 60 Vbeta and 13 Jbeta primers. Assay used: immunoSEQ multiplex PCR; TCRdb lists only in-frame clones, some missing. The sample holds about 170,000 clones; approximately 84% are singletons and the top ten take roughly 4.5%. Sequencing was done on a sample of PBMCs. The receptors here all came from a woman aged 50 to 60 in good health and CMV-seropositive.

The table lists this clone with a count of one. V gene TRBV11-2 combines with J gene TRBJ2-2, with D perhaps TRBD2 (7 bases). The CDR3 consists of 15 residues. V lost 3 bases and J 3 bases, leaving 11 bases between the germline ends. The V gene's germline CDR1 is SGHAT and CDR2 FQNNGV. CDR3 in amino acids: CASSFRGADTGELFF. CDR3 coding DNA: TGTGCCAGCAGCTTTCGGGGGGCCGACACCGGGGAGCTGTTTTTT.

This rearrangement joins TRBV19 to TRBJ2-1; possible D gene TRBD1, 6 bases. V was clipped by 3 bases and J by 4 bases, with 13 bases between them. The CDR3 is 15 residues long. The germline V gene encodes CDR1 LNHDA and CDR2 SQIVND (reference sequence). The CDR3 here is CASSILVQGYNEQFF. For the CDR3, the DNA is TGTGCCAGTAGTATCCTGGTACAGGGATACAATGAGCAGTTCTTC.

The chain has TRBV30 and TRBJ1-2; D possibly corresponds to TRBD1 (5 bases). The CDR3 loop spans 17 amino acids. Trimming removed 0 bases at V and 3 bases at J, with 20 bases between. CDR1 GTSNPN and CDR2 SVGIG come from the germline V gene (reference sequence). The CDR3 sequence is CAWSVFERTIKDYGYTF. CDR3 nucleotide sequence: TGTGCCTGGAGTGTATTTGAACGGACAATAAAGGACTATGGCTACACCTTC.

The chain has TRBV7-8 and TRBJ2-5; 14 nucleotides agree with TRBD2. V gave up 3 bases and J gave up 4 bases; unmatched junction bases: 7. The CDR3 consists of 17 residues. Germline loops: CDR1 SGHVS, CDR2 FQNEAQ. The DNA for the CDR3 is TGTGCCAGCAGCTTCCGACTAGCGGGGGGGCTGCGAGAGACCCAGTACTTC. Translation gives CASSFRLAGGLRETQYF.

V and J are TRBV27 and TRBJ2-2; 8 nucleotides agree with TRBD1. CDR3 length equals 16 residues. V lost 6 bases to trimming and J lost 3 bases; unmatched junction nucleotides: 9. Per germline, CDR1 MNHEY and CDR2 SMNVEV (reference sequence). Here the CDR3 DNA reads TGTGCCAGCAGGAAACGTCCAGGGGGCGACACCGGGGAGCTGTTTTTT. Its protein is CASRKRPGGDTGELFF.

This rearrangement joins TRBV15 to TRBJ2-7; tentative D call: TRBD2 (6 bases). Germline V CDR1 and CDR2: LNHNV, YYDKDF (reference sequence). This CDR3 is built from 16 residues. Trimming left V 3 bases short and J 2 bases short, with 17 bases between. For the CDR3, the DNA is TGTGCCACCAGCAGCGCACTAGCAGGCGCCACCTACGAGCAGTACTTC. Protein sequence: CATSSALAGATYEQYF.

The chain employs TRBV5-1 and TRBJ2-3, with D hard to call. V was trimmed by 4 bases and J by 4 bases, leaving 10 bases between them. The CDR3 length is 13 residues. Germline CDR1 SGHRS, CDR2 YFSETQ. Written as DNA, the CDR3 is TGCGCCAGCAGCCCGCCGAGTCCAGATACGCAGTATTTT. Encoded protein: CASSPPSPDTQYF.

The chain couples TRBV30 to TRBJ2-5; tentative D call: TRBD2 (5 bases). V was cut by 5 bases and J by 1 base, with 11 bases left in between. Germline CDR1 GTSNPN, CDR2 SVGIG (reference sequence). The CDR3 contains 13 residues. Here the CDR3 reads CAWGRGFQETQYF. Here the CDR3 DNA reads TGTGCCTGGGGACGGGGTTTCCAAGAGACCCAGTACTTC.

This rearrangement joins TRBV9 to TRBJ2-7; the D gene is possibly TRBD2 (5 bases). With 4 bases removed from V and 5 bases from J, the gap between germline ends came to 16 bases. The CDR3 has 14 amino acids. Germline values: CDR1 SGDLS, CDR2 YYNGEE. The CDR3 sequence is CASSPPGVGHEQYF. The CDR3 DNA reads as TGTGCCAGCAGCCCCCCCGGGGTCGGCCACGAGCAGTACTTC. The full variable domain, with the rest looked up from reference TRBV9 and TRBJ2-7, is DSGVTQTPKHLITATGQRVTLRCSPRSGDLSVYWYQQSLDQGLQFLIQYYNGEERAKGNILERFSAQQFPDLHSELNLSSLELGDSALYFCASSPPGVGHEQYFGPGTRLTVT.

The V gene is TRBV6-6, the J gene TRBJ2-2, with TRBD2 identical over 10 bases. CDR3 length: 15 amino acids. Trimming took 6 bases from V and 6 from J; bases not matched to a gene: 7. Germline lookup yields CDR1 MNHNY and CDR2 SVGAGI (reference sequence). Written as DNA, the CDR3 is TGTGCCAGCAGCCCAGCGGGAGGGCGAGCCGGGGAGCTGTTTTTT. As protein: CASSPAGGRAGELFF.

The V and J genes are TRBV11-2 and TRBJ2-1, with 9 bases lining up with TRBD2. J gave up 5 bases and V 6 bases, and 5 bases lay outside the gene matches. Per germline, CDR1 SGHAT and CDR2 FQNNGV. The CDR3 runs 14 residues. CDR3 protein: CASSIASGNNEQFF. CDR3 nucleotides: TGTGCCAGCAGTATCGCTAGCGGGAACAATGAGCAGTTCTTC. The full variable domain, with the rest looked up from reference TRBV11-2 and TRBJ2-1, is EAGVAQSPRYKIIEKRQSVAFWCNPISGHATLYWYQQILGQGPKLLIQFQNNGVVDDSQLPKDRFSAERLKGVDSTLKIQPAKLEDSAVYLCASSIASGNNEQFFGPGTRLTVL.

The rearrangement links TRBV18 to TRBJ1-4, with no clear D. Germline-derived CDR1 and CDR2 are KGHSH and LQKENI. V was trimmed by 2 bases and J by 6 bases, leaving 10 bases between them. The CDR3 extends over 14 amino acids. Here the CDR3 DNA reads TGTGCCAGCTCACCAGGGCTGGGTTATGAAAAACTGTTTTTT. Protein product: CASSPGLGYEKLFF.

This sequence joins TRBV4-2 and TRBJ1-4; TRBD1 might be the D (6 bases). The CDR3 has 14 residues. V was cut by 4 bases and J by 7 bases, with 13 bases left in between. Germline CDR1 LGHNA, CDR2 YNFKEQ. The CDR3 nucleotides read TGTGCCAGCAGCCGGGGGGGGGCGAGTGAAAAACTGTTTTTT. This gives the protein CASSRGGASEKLFF.

The CDR3 bases are TGCAGTGCTAGAACACCCGGGGGGGCTTTCTTT. Translating gives CSARTPGGAFF. This sequence joins TRBV20-1 and TRBJ1-1, with TRBD1 as a possible D gene (5 bases). V was cut by 2 bases and J by 11 bases, with 12 bases left in between. There are 11 residues in the CDR3. CDR1 is DFQATT and CDR2 is SNEGSKA in the germline V gene (reference sequence).

The chain links TRBV28 to TRBJ1-2, with a tentative D call TRBD1 (6 bases). CDR3 length: 15 amino acids. Germline V lookup: CDR1 MDHEN, CDR2 SYDVKM. V gave up 7 bases and J gave up 3 bases, with 18 bases separating them. In DNA form, the CDR3 reads TGTGCCAGCATACCTGGGACACCCCAGGACTATGGCTACACCTTC. This gives the protein CASIPGTPQDYGYTF.

The chain links TRBV7-9 to TRBJ2-1, with 7 bases lining up with TRBD2. This CDR3 is built from 15 residues. Germline CDR1 is SEHNR and CDR2 is FQNEAQ (reference sequence). V shed 2 bases and J 8 bases; nucleotides not matched to a gene: 9. CDR3 sequence: CASSLFGSGVDEQFF. The CDR3 DNA follows: TGTGCCAGCAGCTTATTCGGCAGCGGGGTTGATGAGCAGTTCTTC.

This chain connects TRBV7-2 to TRBJ1-1, with D tentatively TRBD1 (5 bases). Germline CDR1 SGHTA, CDR2 FQGNSA. With 3 bases removed from V and 11 bases from J, the gap between germline ends came to 16 bases. The CDR3 contains 13 residues. CDR3 sequence reads: CASSFAGPVFAFF. In DNA, the CDR3 is TGTGCCAGCAGCTTTGCGGGACCGGTTTTTGCTTTCTTT.

This sequence joins TRBV5-1 and TRBJ1-2, with D possibly being TRBD1 (6 bases). Trimming took off 0 bases at V and 0 bases at J, with 21 bases between the two ends. The CDR3 length is 19 residues. Germline V gene lookup returns CDR1 SGHRS and CDR2 YFSETQ. The CDR3 region is CASSLDGIVGTTSNYGYTF. CDR3 DNA sequence: TGCGCCAGCAGCTTGGATGGGATAGTAGGGACAACCTCTAACTATGGCTACACCTTC.

This clone was seen more than once but under ten times. This sequence joins TRBV10-3 and TRBJ1-1; 7 positions agree with TRBD1. The trim removed 3 bases at V and 10 bases at J, leaving 5 bases unmatched. Germline loops: CDR1 ENHRY, CDR2 SYGVKD. This CDR3 is 12 amino acids long. The CDR3 sequence is CAISDNRGGAFF. In nucleotides, the CDR3 is TGTGCCATCAGTGACAACAGGGGTGGAGCTTTCTTT.

This chain uses TRBV19 with TRBJ2-7; 9 nucleotides agree with TRBD2. The germline V gene encodes CDR1 LNHDA and CDR2 SQIVND (reference sequence). Unmatched junction bases numbered 9, after V lost 6 bases and J lost 3 bases. The CDR3 contains 15 residues. Here the CDR3 DNA reads TGTGCCAGTAGCCCCTACCTAGCGGGGATCTACGAGCAGTACTTC. Translated, it gives CASSPYLAGIYEQYF. Based on the CDR3 plus reference TRBV19 and TRBJ2-7, the full variable domain is DGGITQSPKYLFRKEGQNVTLSCEQNLNHDAMYWYRQDPGQGLRLIYYSQIVNDFQKGDIAEGYSVSREKKESFPLTVTSAQKNPTAFYLCASSPYLAGIYEQYFGPGTRLTVT.

This chain joins TRBV7-6 and TRBJ1-6; D perhaps matches TRBD1 (5 bases). Germline V gene lookup returns CDR1 SGHVS and CDR2 FNYEAQ. Trimming cost V 7 bases and J 9 bases, with 13 bases left between them. This CDR3 contains 13 residues. The CDR3 DNA reads TGTGCCAGCAAGAAGACAGTCTCTTCACCCCTCCACTTT. Translated: CASKKTVSSPLHF.

The V and J genes are TRBV4-3 and TRBJ2-5; TRBD1 agrees at 10 bases. The DNA end is a closer match to TRBJ2-7, so the J assignment may be wrong. This CDR3 contains 14 residues. Germline CDR1 LGHNA, CDR2 YSLEER. CDR3 protein: CASSHGTGEYEQYF. DNA for the CDR3: TGCGCCAGCAGCCATGGGACAGGGGAATACGAGCAGTACTTC.

The chain couples TRBV18 to TRBJ1-1; no firm D call. Germline CDR1 and CDR2: KGHSH and LQKENI. The CDR3 runs to 12 residues. Trimming left V 3 bases short and J 1 base short, with 3 bases between. This chain's CDR3 is CASSPQNTEAFF. In DNA form, the CDR3 reads TGTGCCAGCTCACCTCAGAACACTGAAGCTTTCTTT.

The chain carries TRBV10-3 and TRBJ2-2; TRBD2 agrees at 10 bases. Germline-derived CDR1 and CDR2 are ENHRY and SYGVKD. V lost 2 bases, J lost 2 bases, and 5 bases stayed unmatched. CDR3 length: 17 amino acids. CDR3 DNA: TGTGCCATCAGTGAGCCGGGACTAGCGAATAACACCGGGGAGCTGTTTTTT. It translates to CAISEPGLANNTGELFF.